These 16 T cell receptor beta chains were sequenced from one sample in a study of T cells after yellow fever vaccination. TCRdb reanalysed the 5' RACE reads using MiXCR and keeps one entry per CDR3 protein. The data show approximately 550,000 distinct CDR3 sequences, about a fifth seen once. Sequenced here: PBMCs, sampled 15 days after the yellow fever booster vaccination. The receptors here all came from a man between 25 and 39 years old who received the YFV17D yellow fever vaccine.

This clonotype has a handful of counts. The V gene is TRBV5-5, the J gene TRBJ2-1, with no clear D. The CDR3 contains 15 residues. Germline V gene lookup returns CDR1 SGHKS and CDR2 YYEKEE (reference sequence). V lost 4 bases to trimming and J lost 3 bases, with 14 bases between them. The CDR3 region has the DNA TGTGCCAGCAGCCTAGGGTGGCTAGACTACAATGAGCAGTTCTTC. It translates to CASSLGWLDYNEQFF.

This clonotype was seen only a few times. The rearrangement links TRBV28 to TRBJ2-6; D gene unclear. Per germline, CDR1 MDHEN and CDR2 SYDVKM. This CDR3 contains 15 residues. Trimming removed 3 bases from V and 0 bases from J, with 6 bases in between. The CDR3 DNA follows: TGTGCCAGCAGTTTGATGAGCTCTGGGGCCAACGTCCTGACTTTC. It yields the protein CASSLMSSGANVLTF.

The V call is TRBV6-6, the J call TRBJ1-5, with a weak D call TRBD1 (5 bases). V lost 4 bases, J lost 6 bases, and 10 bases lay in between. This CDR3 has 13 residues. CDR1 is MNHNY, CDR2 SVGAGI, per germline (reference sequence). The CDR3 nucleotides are TGTGCCAGCAGTTCGGGGGTACGTCAGCCCCAGCATTTT. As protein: CASSSGVRQPQHF.

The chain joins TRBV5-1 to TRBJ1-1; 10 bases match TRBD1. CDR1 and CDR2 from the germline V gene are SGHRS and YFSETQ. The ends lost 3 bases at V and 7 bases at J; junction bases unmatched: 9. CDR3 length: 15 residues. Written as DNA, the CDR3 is TGCGCCAGCAGCTCCATGGGACAGGGGAAAATTGAAGCTTTCTTT. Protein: CASSSMGQGKIEAFF.

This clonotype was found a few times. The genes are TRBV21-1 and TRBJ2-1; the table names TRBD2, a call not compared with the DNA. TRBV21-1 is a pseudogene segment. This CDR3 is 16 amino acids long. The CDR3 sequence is CASTQMIAGGYNEQFF. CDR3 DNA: TGTGCCAGCACCCAAATGATAGCGGGAGGGTACAATGAGCAGTTCTTC.

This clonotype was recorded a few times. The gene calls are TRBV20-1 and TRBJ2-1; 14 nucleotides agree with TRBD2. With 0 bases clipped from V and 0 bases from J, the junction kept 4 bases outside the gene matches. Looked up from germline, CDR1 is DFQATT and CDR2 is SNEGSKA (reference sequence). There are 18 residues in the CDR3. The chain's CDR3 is CSARDGLAGGFSYNEQFF. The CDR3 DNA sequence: TGCAGTGCTAGAGATGGACTAGCGGGAGGCTTCTCCTACAATGAGCAGTTCTTC.

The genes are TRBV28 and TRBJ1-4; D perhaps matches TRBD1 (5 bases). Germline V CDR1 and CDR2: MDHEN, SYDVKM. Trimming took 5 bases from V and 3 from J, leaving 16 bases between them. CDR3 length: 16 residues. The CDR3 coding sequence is TGTGCCAGCAGTGAACTTGGAGGGGTATCTAATGAAAAACTGTTTTTT. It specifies CASSELGGVSNEKLFF. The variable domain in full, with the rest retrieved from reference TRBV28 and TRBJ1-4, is DVKVTQSSRYLVKRTGEKVFLECVQDMDHENMFWYRQDPGLGLRLIYFSYDVKMKEKGDIPEGYSVSREKKERFSLILESASTNQTSMYLCASSELGGVSNEKLFFGSGTQLSVL.

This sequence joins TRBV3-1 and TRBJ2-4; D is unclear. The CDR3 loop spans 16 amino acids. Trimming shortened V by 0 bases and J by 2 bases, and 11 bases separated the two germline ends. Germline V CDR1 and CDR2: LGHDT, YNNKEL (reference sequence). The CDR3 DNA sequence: TGTGCCAGCAGCCAAGAAGTCGTGGGGTCCAAAAACATTCAGTACTTC. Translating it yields CASSQEVVGSKNIQYF.

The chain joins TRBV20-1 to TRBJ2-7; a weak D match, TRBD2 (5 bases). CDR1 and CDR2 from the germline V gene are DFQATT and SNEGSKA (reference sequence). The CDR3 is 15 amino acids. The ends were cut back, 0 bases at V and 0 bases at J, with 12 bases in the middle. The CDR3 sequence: CSARDSSTLSYEQYF. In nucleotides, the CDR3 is TGCAGTGCTAGAGATTCTAGCACACTCTCCTACGAGCAGTACTTC.

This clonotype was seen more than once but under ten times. The CDR3: CASSLRGYSYNEQFF. The CDR3 bases are TGTGCCAGCAGCTTACGGGGATACTCCTACAATGAGCAGTTCTTC. This sequence joins TRBV7-9 and TRBJ2-1, with a weak D call TRBD2 (5 bases). The CDR3 consists of 15 residues. Germline loops: CDR1 SEHNR, CDR2 FQNEAQ (reference sequence). Trimming pared 2 bases from V and 0 bases from J, leaving 8 bases between.

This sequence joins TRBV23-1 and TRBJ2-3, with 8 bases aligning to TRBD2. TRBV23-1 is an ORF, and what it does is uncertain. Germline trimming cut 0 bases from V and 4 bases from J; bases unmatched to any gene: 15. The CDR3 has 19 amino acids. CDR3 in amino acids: CASSQSSGLAGPNADTQYF. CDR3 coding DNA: TGCGCCAGCAGTCAATCGTCGGGGCTAGCGGGCCCTAATGCAGATACGCAGTATTTT.

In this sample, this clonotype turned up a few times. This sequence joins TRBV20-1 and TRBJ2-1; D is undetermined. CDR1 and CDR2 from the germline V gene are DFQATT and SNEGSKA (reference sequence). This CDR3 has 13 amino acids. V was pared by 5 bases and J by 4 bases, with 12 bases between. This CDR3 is CSALRSLYNEQFF. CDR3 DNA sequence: TGCAGTGCTCTACGGAGCCTATACAATGAGCAGTTCTTC.

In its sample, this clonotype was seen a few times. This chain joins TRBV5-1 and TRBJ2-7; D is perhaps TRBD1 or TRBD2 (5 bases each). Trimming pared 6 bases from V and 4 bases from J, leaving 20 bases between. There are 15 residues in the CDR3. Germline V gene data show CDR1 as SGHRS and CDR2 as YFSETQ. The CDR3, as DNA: TGCGCCAGCAACCTCGGTGGGACCGAACTATACGAGCAGTACTTC. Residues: CASNLGGTELYEQYF.

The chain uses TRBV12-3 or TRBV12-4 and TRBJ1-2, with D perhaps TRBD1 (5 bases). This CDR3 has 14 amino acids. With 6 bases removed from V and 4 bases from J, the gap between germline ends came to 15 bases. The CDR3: CASSSGAHRYGYTF. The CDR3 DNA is TGTGCCAGCAGCTCCGGGGCCCACCGCTATGGCTACACCTTC.

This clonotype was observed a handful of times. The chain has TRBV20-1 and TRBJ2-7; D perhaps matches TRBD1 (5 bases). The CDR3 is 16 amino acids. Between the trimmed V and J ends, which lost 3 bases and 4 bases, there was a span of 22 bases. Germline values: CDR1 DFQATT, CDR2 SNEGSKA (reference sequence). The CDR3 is CSARAVKTDKDYEQYF. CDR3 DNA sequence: TGCAGTGCTAGGGCGGTTAAGACAGATAAGGATTACGAGCAGTACTTC.

Written as DNA, the CDR3 is TGTGCCAGCAGCTTTGGACTAGCAGGTTATACCGGGGAGCTGTTTTTT. The encoded protein is CASSFGLAGYTGELFF. The chain employs TRBV5-4 and TRBJ2-2; TRBD2 matches 8 bases. CDR3 length equals 16 residues. With 2 bases clipped from V and 5 bases from J, the junction kept 8 bases outside the gene matches. Germline V lookup: CDR1 SGHNT, CDR2 YYREEE (reference sequence).